This TCR beta chain stems from a study of cytomegalovirus exposure and HLA in healthy donors (TCRdb year 2017). Describing the broader study: An earlier analysis of about 560 of the donors reported 276 Gb of sequence data and 117 million unique TCR beta sequences obtained from 150 million to 200 million T cells. To predict cytomegalovirus infection status, the study brought together high-throughput TCR immunosequencing, statistical association of individual TCRs with disease status, and machine learning. To decide whether each TCR beta V gene segment behaved as functional or pseudogenic, an earlier analysis of approximately 600 of the donors relied on high-throughput TCR beta sequencing. Both class I and class II loci were covered by HLA typing, at four-digit resolution. Donor age, sex, ethnicity and CMV serostatus were collected together with the repertoire data. The later analysis used no new phenotypic data to find candidate immune exposures, relying instead on TCR beta sequences and their occurrence across donors. Among several hundred genotyped donors of the cohort, an average of roughly 230,000 unique TCR beta nucleotide sequences was sequenced per donor, of which 15% to 20% were non-productive. An early release covering over 500 HLA-typed donors comprised approximately 300 gigabases of sequencing data and roughly 86 million unique TCR sequences. In addition to the first cohort of hundreds of subjects, a separate validation cohort of approximately 110 different subjects was used. Roughly five DR-DQ haplotypes were treated as single units for association and clustering because of strong linkage in the cohort. All discovery cohort repertoires had been generated on a single sequencing platform. The study was designed to test whether signatures of past pathogen exposure could be identified by cataloging public T cell receptors. Typing coverage differed by locus: A, B, C, DRB1 and DQB1 were typed in about 620-630 donors, DQA1 in 500 to 550, DPA1 in around 600, and DPB1 in just under 490. Of the 398 genotyped donors, roughly 85% fell in the genetic ancestry cluster associated with self-reported Caucasian donors. A later genetic analysis took genome-wide SNP genotypes for about three fifths of the roughly 670 donors and used that subset as a discovery cohort. A later analysis re-analyzed previously published TCR beta repertoires from 666 donors and added high-resolution HLA genotyping to study TCR occurrence patterns. The study used immunosequencing to profile the T cell repertoires of approximately 650 subjects and linked those repertoires to cytomegalovirus serostatus.

General study outcomes and caveats: Linkage disequilibrium might explain the correlated functional status among segregating V segments, but an unknown experimental factor could not be ruled out. An association between a missense DCLRE1C variant and V-gene and J-gene trimming of TCR beta chains was found in a later genetic analysis and replicated in an independent cohort. While some public TCRs were present in many individuals, most TCR sequences turned up only very rarely across donors. A further reported finding was that TCR beta sequences accurately predicted the HLA-A and HLA-B alleles for most subjects in the first cohort. Most CMV-associated TCR beta chains appeared to be HLA-restricted in a later analysis, and the HLA associations seemed to be driven largely by CMV exposure. The classifier was reported to diagnose cytomegalovirus status with high specificity and sensitivity in both the original and validation cohorts. Sequencing depth was assumed to be roughly uniform across donors in the presence/absence analyses, though that assumption may not hold. Only TCR beta chains were sequenced in this cohort, and the absence of alpha or paired-chain data limited detectable features. A later analysis found that HLA-associated TCR beta chains were more clonally expanded and had lower generation probabilities than equally common non-associated chains. According to the authors, the approach could potentially be generalized to other disease states and immunological phenotypes. At a false discovery rate of 0.05, a later analysis linked 16,951 TCR beta sequences to specific HLA alleles. A group of highly shared sequence variants was considered likely to be a technical artifact of the sequencing pipeline. Three of the identified cytomegalovirus-associated TCR beta chains were confirmed in vitro to be specific for cytomegalovirus antigens. For the cohort, immune exposure information was limited to CMV serostatus. The study gave a list of 150 to 200 TCR beta chains associated with cytomegalovirus. Because some donors lacked HLA typing at each locus, the association tests relied only on the typed subset. According to a later genetic analysis, donors in an Asian-associated ancestry cluster had fewer N-insertions in productive TCRs than the approximately 630-donor mean. Strong co-occurrence of HLA alleles, especially DR and DQ, made assigning TCR associations to individual alleles difficult. Roughly 17 rarely observed V segments, including chromosome 9 orphons, were excluded from the earlier analysis of some 590 of the donors because counts were too low. According to a later analysis, parvovirus B19, influenza, CMV and Epstein-Barr virus appeared linked to several top co-occurrence clusters. Some IMGT-functional V segments, including TRBV6-2 and TRBV6-3, could not be distinguished by the 87-base-pair reads and were therefore excluded. Broadly in line with IMGT annotations, most TCR beta V segments showed up in productive rearrangements about 90% or about 30% of the time in an earlier analysis of a few hundred of the donors. According to a later analysis, TCR association rates differed among HLA loci, with DRB1 alleles showing the most associated TCRs and HLA-C alleles showing the fewest.

With regard to this clone: Its antigen is currently not known. No clone much larger than this one lies a single base away; base qualities are absent.

In total, around 600 healthy bone marrow donors made up the cohort. At the time of sampling, every cohort member was nominally healthy, though immune exposures that went unrecorded were likely present. The donor was CMV seronegative and was included in the group of about 350 seronegative cohort members. Every donor gave a peripheral blood sample, and the peripheral blood mononuclear cells from that sample were used for TCR beta sequencing. The Qiagen DNeasy Blood Extraction Kit was used to extract genomic DNA from the blood cell samples. Receptor amplification or capture employed the immunoSEQ multiplex PCR assay. The multiplex PCR relied on a mix of 60 forward primers for TCR Vbeta segments and 13 reverse primers for TCR Jbeta segments. A multiplex PCR assay on genomic DNA amplified the CDR3 region of rearranged TCR beta genes. The amplified TCR beta libraries were sequenced on the Illumina HiSeq System as 87-base-pair reads. For the original study's pipeline: A later analysis tallied tens of millions of unique TCR beta chains across the 700 or so repertoires, and some 10 million of those chains were shared by two or more donors. Raw reads were error-corrected and collapsed into unique sequences by a nearest-neighbor algorithm in which closely related sequences were merged to remove PCR and sequencing errors. CDR3 sequences were aligned to IMGT reference sequences to assign V, D and J gene segments. For a sequence to be retained, a match of at least six nucleotides to both a V gene segment and a J gene segment was required. A rearrangement was called productive if the CDR3 had no stop codons and remained in frame with V and J, and every other rearrangement was called non-productive. Following IMGT convention, CDR3 was defined as the stretch from the second conserved V-encoded cysteine up to the conserved J-encoded phenylalanine. In an earlier analysis of more than 550 of the donors, sequences lacking an unambiguous match to a single V gene segment were excluded. An earlier analysis of several hundred of the donors called V segments functional above 56.7% productive rearrangements and segregating when the between-donor standard deviation exceeded 5%. To diagnose cytomegalovirus status from the catalog of TCR beta chain sequences, a statistical classification framework was built. V and J gene assignment, in a later analysis, came from comparing TCR nucleotide sequences with IMGT/GENE-DB human TR gene sequences. In a later analysis, CDR3 sequences and most-parsimonious VDJ recombination scenarios were assigned using the TCRdist pipeline. In a later analysis, each TCR beta chain was defined by its CDR3 amino acid sequence together with its V-gene family, and reads lacking a unique V-gene family were excluded. As a way to deal with suspected cross-contamination and a sequencing artifact, a later analysis dropped nearly 600 nucleotide sequences that were highly shared and had low generation probability. In a later analysis, a clonal expansion index for each public chain was calculated from normalized within-repertoire ranks of inferred template counts. In a later analysis, generation probabilities were computed using a VDJ recombination model fitted to out-of-frame rearrangements, and the results were checked against IGoR. A later analysis scored TCR-TCR, TCR-HLA and TCR-CMV co-occurrence with hypergeometric tests, applying a repertoire-size bias correction to TCR pairs. In a later analysis, false discovery rates were estimated by permuting HLA or CMV assignments 20 times. A later analysis grouped co-occurring TCRs with DBSCAN, adding TCRdist sequence similarity when clustering within HLA-allele-positive subsets. Co-occurrence clustering excluded repertoires with fewer than 30,000 or more than 120,000 public chains, plus five with anomalous nucleotide sharing. The table was pulled from immuneACCESS by TCRdb, which kept in-frame rearrangements only. Such tables lose some clones; where checked, under half of the loss comes from unresolved V genes, and the rest has no known cause. The DNA gave D and trimming, while V, J and clone size come from that table. The sample table records hundreds of thousands of clones; approximately 84% of these occur just once. The ten largest clones add up to approximately 0.5% of the sample.

In the germline V gene, CDR1 corresponds to SGDLS and CDR2 to YYNGEE. The CDR3 has 13 amino acids, counting the end cysteine and phenylalanine. The sequence is cut down to CDR3 DNA, 39 bases in frame from base 1. The V gene is TRBV9 and the J gene is TRBJ2-7, with TRBD1 tentatively as D gene (6 bases match). TRBJ2-5 explains the end of the DNA better; the J call may be wrong. This sequence originates from a woman aged 40 to 50 in good health and CMV-seronegative. Sequenced input: PBMCs. The DNA is as follows: TGTGCCAGCAGCGTACGGACAGAAGAGACCCAGTACTTC. It codes for CASSVRTEETQYF.